One and the same sample provided the 13 T cell receptor beta chains below, sequenced in a study of OX40 agonist ivuxolimab in advanced cancers. The receptor library was made with the immunoSEQ multiplex PCR assay. Held by TCRdb, this immuneACCESS table contains in-frame sequences only and omits some clones. Under half of the omission traces to an unresolved V gene where checked; the cause of the rest is unknown. In all, the sample holds 60,000 to 80,000 clones, and more than 65% of those were seen once. Of the sample, more than 0.95% is held by the ten largest clones. Here the sequenced sample was CD4+ or CD8+ T cells sorted from blood, taken in a trial of the OX40 agonist ivuxolimab. All receptors derive from an adult with an advanced solid tumor such as melanoma, head and neck, liver or kidney cancer.

The chain has TRBV5-1 and TRBJ2-3; 13 nucleotides align to TRBD2. The CDR3 length is 14 residues. Germline CDR1 and CDR2: SGHRS and YFSETQ. J lost 5 bases, V lost 4 bases, and 1 base had no gene match. CDR3 in DNA: TGCGCCAGCAGCACTAGCGGGGGGGTAGATACGCAGTATTTT. This encodes CASSTSGGVDTQYF.

The V gene is TRBV18, the J gene TRBJ2-2; 8 bases agree with TRBD1. V shed 3 bases and J 2 bases; nucleotides not matched to a gene: 2. Germline loops: CDR1 KGHSH, CDR2 LQKENI. The CDR3 spans 15 residues. The CDR3 here is CASSPGQGNTGELFF. CDR3 sequence (DNA): TGTGCCAGCTCACCCGGACAGGGAAACACCGGGGAGCTGTTTTTT.

The rearrangement uses TRBV19 and TRBJ2-3; a weak D match, TRBD1 (5 bases). CDR3 size: 14 residues. The ends were cut back, 6 bases at V and 2 bases at J, with 12 bases in the middle. The germline V gene has CDR1 LNHDA and CDR2 SQIVND (reference sequence). DNA of the CDR3: TGTGCCAGTAGGTCGAGACAGTCCACAGATACGCAGTATTTT. This sequence encodes CASRSRQSTDTQYF.

This chain links TRBV19 with TRBJ2-5; D may be TRBD2 (6 bases). This CDR3 is 15 amino acids long. The V end lost 1 base, the J end lost 3 bases, and 12 bases lay between the germline ends. The V gene's germline CDR1 is LNHDA and CDR2 SQIVND (reference sequence). The CDR3 DNA reads as TGTGCCAGTAGTATAGGGGCTAGCGTCAAAGAGACCCAGTACTTC. This codes for CASSIGASVKETQYF.

Concerning this clone itself: Other DNA sequences in this sample translate to the same CDR3. V gene TRBV5-1 combines with J gene TRBJ2-7, with D uncertain. V was clipped by 0 bases and J by 4 bases, with 5 bases between them. The CDR3 is made up of 12 amino acids. Germline V gene sequence: CDR1 SGHRS, CDR2 YFSETQ. CDR3 residues: CASSLDRYEQYF. CDR3 in DNA: TGCGCCAGCAGCTTGGATAGGTACGAGCAGTACTTC.

This clone has only a few counts. The gene calls are TRBV11-3 and TRBJ1-6; D is possibly TRBD1 (6 bases). The CDR3 is 15 amino acids. V was trimmed by 5 bases and J by 0 bases, leaving 8 bases between them. The germline V gene encodes CDR1 SGHNT and CDR2 YENEEA. The CDR3 nucleotides read TGTGCCAGCAGCGACAGGAGCTCCTATAATTCACCCCTCCACTTT. Its protein is CASSDRSSYNSPLHF.

The J gene is TRBJ2-1, the V gene TRBV6-5, with no clear D. The CDR3 length is 11 residues. With 4 bases removed from V and 10 bases from J, the gap between germline ends came to 8 bases. Germline V gives CDR1 MNHEY, CDR2 SVGAGI. CDR3 nucleotides: TGTGCCAGCAGTTTGGGGTTAGAGCAGTTCTTC. It yields the protein CASSLGLEQFF.

The genes are TRBV19 and TRBJ1-1; D is uncertain. Between the trimmed V and J ends, which lost 10 bases and 1 base, there was a span of 16 bases. The CDR3 is 14 amino acids. Germline V gene data show CDR1 as LNHDA and CDR2 as SQIVND (reference sequence). Here the CDR3 DNA reads TGTGCCACCCGAGGGCCGGCTTGGAACACTGAAGCTTTCTTT. It codes for CATRGPAWNTEAFF.

This chain links TRBV9 with TRBJ2-3; TRBD2 aligns across 9 bases. With 3 bases clipped from V and 7 bases from J, the junction kept 12 bases outside the gene matches. CDR3 length equals 16 residues. In germline, CDR1 is SGDLS, CDR2 YYNGEE. The CDR3 reads CASSESGGPVIYTQYF. CDR3 DNA sequence: TGTGCCAGCAGCGAGAGCGGGGGGCCGGTTATATATACGCAGTATTTT. Full variable domain (outside the CDR3, taken from reference TRBV9 and TRBJ2-3): DSGVTQTPKHLITATGQRVTLRCSPRSGDLSVYWYQQSLDQGLQFLIQYYNGEERAKGNILERFSAQQFPDLHSELNLSSLELGDSALYFCASSESGGPVIYTQYFGPGTRLTVL.

The chain joins TRBV19 to TRBJ2-6; possible D gene TRBD2, 5 bases. V was pared by 5 bases and J by 0 bases, with 14 bases between. CDR1 is LNHDA and CDR2 is SQIVND in the germline V gene (reference sequence). This CDR3 spans 17 amino acids. This CDR3 reads CASSASGVRSGANVLTF. The CDR3 DNA is TGTGCCAGTAGTGCCTCCGGGGTACGCTCTGGGGCCAACGTCCTGACTTTC.

As DNA, the CDR3 is TGTGCCAGTAGTATAGCTGTGGGTAACACTGAAGCTTTCTTT. It codes for CASSIAVGNTEAFF. J is TRBJ1-1 and V is TRBV19; no reliable D call. CDR1 is LNHDA and CDR2 is SQIVND in the germline V gene (reference sequence). The CDR3 contains 14 residues. The V and J ends lost 1 base and 2 bases respectively, with 8 bases between them.

The rearrangement links TRBV9 to TRBJ2-3; no reliable D call. Per germline, CDR1 SGDLS and CDR2 YYNGEE. The CDR3 consists of 17 residues. The V end was cut by 3 bases, the J end by 0 bases, with 17 bases between. CDR3 protein: CASSAGNEWLSTDTQYF. Written as DNA, the CDR3 is TGTGCCAGCAGCGCTGGTAACGAGTGGCTTAGCACAGATACGCAGTATTTT.

This clone was observed a few times. This chain links TRBV6-5 with TRBJ2-7; TRBD1 matches 8 bases. This CDR3 comprises 14 residues. V shed 0 bases, J shed 2 bases, and the junction held 0 bases outside the gene matches. CDR1 MNHEY and CDR2 SVGAGI come from the germline V gene. CDR3 in amino acids: CASSYSTGAYEQYF. The CDR3 bases are TGTGCCAGCAGTTACTCGACAGGGGCCTACGAGCAGTACTTC.